These 29 T cell receptor beta chains came from one sample sequenced in a study of blood T cells in healthy people across ages (dated by TCRdb to between 2014 and 2016). The library was obtained by 5' RACE. The listed sequencing device is Illumina HiSeq 2500. A second PCR of roughly 7 to 11 cycles was performed with a sample-barcoded 5' primer and a J-beta primer mix. In-frame beta chains were kept once TCRdb had trimmed the public reads at Q25 with fastp and called clones with MiXCR. Rows with a matching CDR3 protein are joined into one entry that keeps the most common DNA and genes. The sample profile shows 800,000 to 950,000 distinct CDR3 sequences; 29% of them were found once. Jointly, the top ten make up about 9.4% of the sample. This sample also appeared in a second study, on T cells of mothers and their children.

The sample comprised blood. These receptor sequences come from a woman in her 40s in good health.

This clonotype occurred a few times. This may be a read error: a much more frequent sequence differs by one nucleotide. The chain combines TRBV6-6 with TRBJ1-2; perhaps TRBD1 as D (6 bases). The CDR3 is 14 amino acids. CDR1 is MNHNY and CDR2 is SVGAGI in the germline V gene (reference sequence). This chain's CDR3 is CASNYGEGVSGYTF. In DNA, the CDR3 is TGTGCCAGCAATTACGGCGAGGGGGTCTCTGGCTACACCTTC.

The sample holds many counts of this clonotype. V is TRBV15 and J is TRBJ2-7, with 11 bases identical to TRBD1. V was clipped by 3 bases and J by 3 bases; unmatched bases: 4. Germline V lookup: CDR1 LNHNV, CDR2 YYDKDF (reference sequence). The CDR3 runs 15 residues. CDR3 bases: TGTGCCACCAGCAGGCCCGGGACAGGGGGCTACGAGCAGTACTTC. Protein sequence: CATSRPGTGGYEQYF. Combining the CDR3 with reference TRBV15 and TRBJ2-7 gives the whole variable domain DAMVIQNPRYQVTQFGKPVTLSCSQTLNHNVMYWYQQKSSQAPKLLFHYYDKDFNNEADTPDNFQSRRPNTSFCFLDIRSPGLGDTAMYLCATSRPGTGGYEQYFGPGTRLTVT.

This clonotype was seen only once. A read error may explain this, as a much larger clone is one base away. This rearrangement joins TRBV7-2 to TRBJ2-4, with unresolved D. Gene TRBJ2-7 matches the end of the DNA better, so the J call may be wrong. CDR3 length: 13 residues. Germline V lookup: CDR1 SGHTA, CDR2 FQGNSA. CDR3 nucleotides: TGTGCCGGCAGCTCAGTCGACGGGTACGAGCAGTACTTC. Its translation is CAGSSVDGYEQYF.

This clonotype was seen at least ten times. The rearrangement uses TRBV5-5 and TRBJ2-5; 8 positions agree with TRBD2. The ends lost 4 bases at V and 4 bases at J; junction bases unmatched: 9. The V gene's germline CDR1 is SGHKS and CDR2 YYEKEE (reference sequence). The CDR3 loop spans 15 amino acids. CDR3 nucleotide sequence: TGTGCCAGCAGCCGGGAGGGGACTAGTTTAGAGACCCAGTACTTC. Its translation: CASSREGTSLETQYF.

This clonotype was recorded a few times. V and J are TRBV28 and TRBJ2-7; the match to TRBD2 covers 10 bases. CDR1 and CDR2 from the germline V gene are MDHEN and SYDVKM. The V gene end was trimmed by 10 bases and the J gene end by 2 bases; junction bases not matched to a gene: 8. The CDR3 is made up of 14 amino acids. Here the CDR3 reads CATFSAGGPYEQYF. The CDR3 nucleotides read TGTGCCACCTTTTCAGCGGGGGGGCCCTACGAGCAGTACTTC. The full variable domain, in which reference TRBV28 and TRBJ2-7 provide the parts outside the CDR3, is DVKVTQSSRYLVKRTGEKVFLECVQDMDHENMFWYRQDPGLGLRLIYFSYDVKMKEKGDIPEGYSVSREKKERFSLILESASTNQTSMYLCATFSAGGPYEQYFGPGTRLTVT.

This clonotype was picked up many times. V usage is TRBV12-3 or TRBV12-4 and J usage is TRBJ2-7; 10 nucleotides agree with TRBD2. V lost 3 bases, J lost 3 bases, and 2 bases stayed unmatched. The CDR3 extends over 14 amino acids. The CDR3 spells CASSFASGSYEQYF. The CDR3 DNA reads TGTGCCAGCAGTTTTGCTAGCGGGAGCTACGAGCAGTACTTC.

The chain employs TRBV5-1 and TRBJ2-5; a weak D match, TRBD1 (5 bases). The CDR3 consists of 16 residues. V was cut by 6 bases and J by 5 bases, with 23 bases left in between. Germline-derived CDR1 and CDR2 are SGHRS and YFSETQ. CDR3 nucleotides: TGCGCCAGCACAAAGCAGGGCCGTTACGCTGAGGAGACCCAGTACTTC. This sequence encodes CASTKQGRYAEETQYF.

This clonotype was found a few times. V and J are TRBV7-8 and TRBJ2-7; TRBD2 matches at 7 bases. Germline values: CDR1 SGHVS, CDR2 FQNEAQ. With 1 base clipped from V and 6 bases from J, the junction kept 12 bases outside the gene matches. The CDR3 has 16 amino acids. The CDR3: CASSLGIAGPLSEQYF. The CDR3 DNA reads TGTGCCAGCAGCTTAGGGATAGCGGGCCCCTTAAGCGAGCAGTACTTC.

This clonotype was observed a few times. The chain employs TRBV18 and TRBJ2-7; D possibly corresponds to TRBD1 (6 bases). Deletions cut 3 bases from V and 3 bases from J, with 15 bases between. Per germline, CDR1 KGHSH and CDR2 LQKENI. The CDR3 extends over 15 amino acids. The CDR3: CASSPLLDSNYEQYF. The CDR3 nucleotides are TGTGCCAGCTCACCCCTACTGGACAGTAACTACGAGCAGTACTTC. Full variable domain (remainder filled in from reference TRBV18 and TRBJ2-7): NAGVMQNPRHLVRRRGQEARLRCSPMKGHSHVYWYRQLPEEGLKFMVYLQKENIIDESGMPKERFSAEFPKEGPSILRIQQVVRGDSAAYFCASSPLLDSNYEQYFGPGTRLTVT.

CDR3 bases: TGTGCCAGCCCGGTTAGCGGGGGAGGTAGCACAGATACGCAGTATTTT. Translating gives CASPVSGGGSTDTQYF. This chain joins TRBV28 and TRBJ2-3, with 9 positions matching TRBD2. V dropped 8 bases and J dropped 0; count of bases not matched to a gene: 9. Germline V gene sequence: CDR1 MDHEN, CDR2 SYDVKM. CDR3 length equals 16 residues.

This clonotype turned up a few times. V gene TRBV28 combines with J gene TRBJ2-5, with 7 bases matching TRBD1. The CDR3 is 14 amino acids. V lost 6 bases, J lost 1 base, and 5 bases stayed unmatched. Per the germline V gene, CDR1 is MDHEN and CDR2 is SYDVKM. In DNA, the CDR3 is TGTGCCAGCAGCATCCAGGGGGTCCAAGAGACCCAGTACTTC. It yields the protein CASSIQGVQETQYF.

This chain connects TRBV6-2 or TRBV6-3 to TRBJ2-3; D is possibly TRBD1 (6 bases). Germline V lookup: CDR1 MNHEY, CDR2 SVGEGT. The V and J ends lost 2 bases and 6 bases respectively, with 15 bases between them. The CDR3 covers 15 residues. This CDR3 is CASSYLGRGGDTQYF. CDR3 coding DNA: TGTGCCAGCAGTTACCTTGGCAGGGGCGGCGATACGCAGTATTTT.

The CDR3 nucleotides read TGTGCCAGCTCACCACCCAGGGCCGGAAGCTACGAGCAGTACTTC. Amino acid sequence: CASSPPRAGSYEQYF. The chain is built from TRBV18 and TRBJ2-7; possible D gene TRBD1, 5 bases. The CDR3 totals 15 residues. The germline CDR1 and CDR2 sequences are KGHSH and LQKENI. Between the trimmed V and J ends, which lost 0 bases and 3 bases, there was a span of 12 bases. Complete variable domain (other parts from reference TRBV18 and TRBJ2-7): NAGVMQNPRHLVRRRGQEARLRCSPMKGHSHVYWYRQLPEEGLKFMVYLQKENIIDESGMPKERFSAEFPKEGPSILRIQQVVRGDSAAYFCASSPPRAGSYEQYFGPGTRLTVT.

This clonotype was counted ten times or more. The rearrangement joins TRBV9 to TRBJ2-1, with D uncertain. Looked up from germline, CDR1 is SGDLS and CDR2 is YYNGEE. Trimming took 3 bases from V and 12 from J, leaving 10 bases between them. The CDR3 length is 11 residues. The DNA of the CDR3 is TGTGCCAGCAGCGAAGGCTCGGTGCAGTTCTTC. Amino acid sequence: CASSEGSVQFF. Filled out from reference TRBV9 and TRBJ2-1, the complete variable domain reads DSGVTQTPKHLITATGQRVTLRCSPRSGDLSVYWYQQSLDQGLQFLIQYYNGEERAKGNILERFSAQQFPDLHSELNLSSLELGDSALYFCASSEGSVQFFGPGTRLTVL.

This clonotype was counted ten times or more. The chain carries TRBV10-3 and TRBJ2-5; D is unclear. Trimming left V 4 bases short and J 3 bases short, with 12 bases between. CDR1 and CDR2 (germline): ENHRY, SYGVKD. CDR3 length equals 14 residues. The chain's CDR3 is CAISGIVTKETQYF. The CDR3 DNA is TGTGCCATCAGTGGAATCGTTACAAAAGAGACCCAGTACTTC.

This clonotype was counted at least ten times. The genes are TRBV28 and TRBJ1-2, with D uncertain. The germline gives CDR1 MDHEN, CDR2 SYDVKM. This CDR3 region has 10 residues. V was trimmed by 4 bases and J by 4 bases, leaving 1 base between them. Written as DNA, the CDR3 is TGTGCCAGCAGTTCCTATGGCTACACCTTC. It encodes CASSSYGYTF.

At least ten counts were recorded for this clonotype. The chain has TRBV11-1 and TRBJ2-5; no definite D call. This CDR3 region has 14 residues. Germline loops: CDR1 SGHAT, CDR2 FQDESV (reference sequence). The V gene lost 1 base and the J gene lost 5 bases, with 11 bases spanning the gap. The CDR3 DNA sequence: TGTGCCAGCAGCTTAGTAGATCTCTCGGAGACCCAGTACTTC. This translates into CASSLVDLSETQYF.

This clonotype came up a few times. This chain connects TRBV5-1 to TRBJ2-2; 8 bases agree with TRBD1. The CDR3 has 17 amino acids. CDR1 SGHRS and CDR2 YFSETQ come from the germline V gene. V dropped 0 bases and J dropped 10; count of bases not matched to a gene: 14. The CDR3 bases are TGCGCCAGCAGCTTGGAAGACACTATGACAGGGGTGGAGGAGCTGTTTTTT. Protein sequence: CASSLEDTMTGVEELFF.

This clonotype was observed at least ten times. This chain joins TRBV29-1 and TRBJ2-5, with TRBD1 matching over 11 bases. Germline CDR1 and CDR2: SQVTM and ANQGSEA. This CDR3 has 17 residues. V gave up 8 bases and J gave up 2 bases; unmatched junction bases: 16. CDR3 nucleotides: TGCAGCACTGCCGCCGGGACAGGGGGGCGTAGACAAGAGACCCAGTACTTC. Amino acids: CSTAAGTGGRRQETQYF.

This chain links TRBV29-1 with TRBJ2-3; TRBD1 is a possible D gene (6 bases). CDR1 and CDR2 from the germline V gene are SQVTM and ANQGSEA. The CDR3 is 14 residues long. The V end was cut by 6 bases, the J end by 2 bases, with 15 bases between. The CDR3 spells CSVCGTSLTDTQYF. CDR3 DNA: TGCAGCGTCTGTGGGACATCCCTCACAGATACGCAGTATTTT.

The sample holds many counts of this clonotype. This rearrangement joins TRBV20-1 to TRBJ2-1, with TRBD2 identical over 15 bases. V gave up 5 bases and J gave up 4 bases; unmatched junction bases: 6. This CDR3 region has 16 residues. Germline V gene lookup returns CDR1 DFQATT and CDR2 SNEGSKA (reference sequence). The CDR3, as DNA: TGCAGTGCTTCCGGACTAGCGGGGGGGCCATACAATGAGCAGTTCTTC. Amino acid sequence: CSASGLAGGPYNEQFF.

The rearrangement links TRBV6-5 to TRBJ2-1, with 10 bases fitting TRBD2. The last part of the DNA fits TRBJ2-7 better; the J call may be wrong. Germline loops: CDR1 MNHEY, CDR2 SVGAGI. CDR3 length: 16 amino acids. CDR3 amino acids: CASSSFSGGGHNEQYF. CDR3 DNA: TGTGCCAGCAGTTCCTTCAGCGGGGGGGGCCACAATGAGCAGTACTTC.

This clonotype showed up just a few times. This chain joins TRBV24-1 and TRBJ2-1, with D possibly TRBD1 on 6 matching bases. The germline V gene encodes CDR1 KGHDR and CDR2 SFDVKD. The CDR3 consists of 14 residues. Trimming pared 4 bases from V and 7 bases from J, leaving 13 bases between. CDR3 residues: CATSDFGQSNEQFF. The CDR3 DNA sequence: TGTGCCACCAGTGACTTTGGACAGAGTAATGAGCAGTTCTTC.

This clonotype was counted a few times. This may come from a read error, since a much larger clone is one base off. The V call is TRBV28, the J call TRBJ1-2; the D is unclear. V lost 7 bases, J lost 7 bases, and 16 bases lay in between. This CDR3 has 13 amino acids. CDR1 and CDR2 (germline): MDHEN, SYDVKM. CDR3 DNA sequence: TGTGCCAGCACCTACGGGAGCTTCAGTGGCTACACCTTC. Its translation: CASTYGSFSGYTF.

As concerns this clonotype: An end of the junction differs from the germline gene, which may be a read error. The gene calls are TRBV7-9 and TRBJ2-7; 9 positions match TRBD1. Germline V gives CDR1 SEHNR, CDR2 FQNEAQ (reference sequence). The CDR3 totals 15 residues. CDR3 in amino acids: CANSSWDRETYGQYF. The CDR3 DNA reads as TGTGCCAACAGCTCCTGGGACAGGGAAACCTACGGGCAGTACTTC. Variable domain in full (rest from reference TRBV7-9 and TRBJ2-7): DTGVSQNPRHKITKRGQNVTFRCDPISEHNRLYWYRQTLGQGPEFLTYFQNEAQLEKSRLLSDRFSAERPKGSFSTLEIQRTEQGDSAMYLCANSSWDRETYGQYFGPGTRLTVT.

V gene TRBV16 combines with J gene TRBJ1-3; D gene unclear. This CDR3 is 15 amino acids long. Germline assignment: CDR1 KGHSY and CDR2 FQNENV. The germline V and J ends were trimmed by 0 bases and 0 bases, with 6 bases remaining between them. CDR3 amino acids: CASSQSVASGNTIYF. The CDR3 bases are TGTGCCAGCAGCCAATCGGTAGCCTCTGGAAACACCATATATTTT.

This clonotype was counted ten times or more. CDR3 sequence: CAISVGNRNQPQHF. In DNA, the CDR3 is TGTGCCATCAGTGTAGGGAATCGTAATCAGCCCCAGCATTTT. This chain connects TRBV10-3 to TRBJ1-5; D gene unclear. V dropped 4 bases and J dropped 4 bases, with 11 bases sitting between them. Germline loops: CDR1 ENHRY, CDR2 SYGVKD. The CDR3 extends over 14 amino acids.

This clonotype was counted only a few times. The rearrangement joins TRBV20-1 to TRBJ1-6; D might be TRBD1 (6 bases). The V end lost 3 bases, the J end lost 4 bases, and 16 bases lay between the germline ends. Germline CDR1 DFQATT, CDR2 SNEGSKA (reference sequence). The CDR3 is made up of 16 amino acids. CDR3 sequence: CSARKQGTSYNSPLHF. CDR3 nucleotide sequence: TGCAGTGCTAGGAAACAGGGAACCAGTTATAATTCACCCCTCCACTTT.

This clonotype was recorded a few times. V is TRBV4-2 and J is TRBJ2-7; TRBD2 matches at 8 bases. Unmatched junction bases numbered 1, after V lost 0 bases and J lost 0 bases. Germline V gene data show CDR1 as LGHNA and CDR2 as YNFKEQ. The CDR3 extends over 15 amino acids. This CDR3 is CASSQDLAGSYEQYF. The CDR3 DNA is TGTGCCAGCAGCCAAGATCTAGCGGGCTCCTACGAGCAGTACTTC.